This TCR beta chain was sequenced during a study of blood T cells in healthy people across ages. Study results and caveats: A roughly linear fall in TCR beta diversity per million T cells was seen with increasing age. Because sorting was not performed, PBMCs prevented conclusive naive versus antigen-experienced comparison. A greater number of naive CD4+ cells and higher diversity distinguished long-lived donors from aged donors.

V dropped 0 bases and J dropped 8; count of bases not matched to a gene: 5. The CDR3 runs to 15 residues. Germline lookup yields CDR1 MNHEY and CDR2 SMNVEV (reference sequence). This clonotype has more than one count but fewer than ten. The antigen remains undetermined. A second PCR of roughly 6 to 12 cycles used a sample-barcoded 5' primer and a J-beta primer mix. Each cDNA molecule received a tag from a template-switch adaptor that had 12 random nucleotides. TCRdb processed the 5' RACE reads anew with MiXCR; each CDR3 protein has one entry. The sample lists about 1.5 million distinct CDR3 sequences; 42% were seen once.

The sequence derives from a woman under 30 in good health. V is TRBV27 and J is TRBJ1-2, with 11 bases lining up with TRBD1. Material: blood. The CDR3 spells CASSLSGTGGEGYTF. The CDR3 DNA is TGTGCCAGCAGTTTATCCGGGACAGGGGGGGAGGGCTACACCTTC.